This T cell receptor beta chain comes out of a study of CD8 T cells in Susac syndrome. A remark on this clonotype: Its target is unknown.

Roughly 0.5 to 1 ug RNA was reverse transcribed with random hexamers. Via MiXCR, TCRdb re-called the immunoSEQ multiplex PCR reads, giving one row per CDR3 protein. The sample yields about 130,000 distinct CDR3 sequences, roughly 94% seen once. Study-level findings and limits: The study conceded that relatively few individuals underwent its TCR sequencing and HLA analysis.

The source material was CD4+ T cells from PBMCs. The receptor comes from a human donor with multiple sclerosis.

CDR3 protein: CASRTGNTGELFF. The CDR3 region has the DNA TGCGCCAGCCGTACCGGGAACACCGGGGAGCTGTTTTTT. The V call is TRBV5-1, the J call TRBJ2-2; the D is unclear. V was clipped by 7 bases and J by 1 base, with 8 bases between them. Germline CDR1 is SGHRS and CDR2 is YFSETQ. The CDR3 has 13 amino acids.